This T cell receptor (beta chain) originates from a study of cytomegalovirus exposure and HLA in healthy donors. This CDR3 contains 13 residues. CDR1 and CDR2 (germline): LGHNA, YSLEER. V lost 4 bases and J lost 6, with 9 bases in between. General study findings and limits: Per a prior analysis, the majority of TCR beta V segments were productive roughly 87% or roughly 30% of the time.

This clone was picked up a small number of times. Its specificity is unknown. Use of 60 Vbeta and 13 Jbeta primers characterized the PCR. Measured with immunoSEQ multiplex PCR; TCRdb has only the in-frame clones, and not every one. The data show fewer than 200,000 clones, about 80% seen once. The TCR originated in a woman in her forties or fifties in good health and CMV-seronegative. The sample comprised PBMCs. V is TRBV4-3 and J is TRBJ1-4; D gene uncertain. The CDR3 is CASSPRRDEKLFF. CDR3 in DNA: TGCGCCAGCAGCCCGAGGAGGGATGAAAAACTGTTTTTT.